This entry concerns a single TCR beta chain. For CDR3 and TCR beta VDJ profiling, genomic DNA was the template used. TCRdb passed the reads through MiXCR, listing each CDR3 protein once. The data contain hundreds of thousands of distinct CDR3 sequences, about two thirds of them singletons. These data belong to a study of CD8+CD57+ T cells in acquired aplastic anemia. Background on the study: Sorted CD4+ and CD8+ cells yielded DNA averaging approximately 3.4 ug.

V lost 5 bases, J lost 8 bases, and 7 bases lay in between. Looked up from germline, CDR1 is SGHAT and CDR2 is FQDESV (reference sequence). This CDR3 has 11 residues. This TCR came from a human donor in good health, serving as a control. This chain uses TRBV11-1 with TRBJ1-5; D call uncertain. The material sequenced was sorted CD4+, CD8+, or CD8+CD57+ T cells (not recorded which) from PBMCs. CDR3 sequence: CASSSVEPQHF. For the CDR3, the DNA is TGTGCCAGCAGCAGCGTGGAGCCCCAGCATTTT.